Shown below are 11 T cell receptor beta chains from a single sample sequenced in a study of liver allograft versus peripheral blood T cells. Study overall: Intrahepatic T cell receptor repertoires from transplanted livers were compared against repertoires in recipients' peripheral blood.

From the reads, TCRdb called clonotypes with MiXCR, one entry per CDR3 protein. Here the sample spans more than 2,000 distinct CDR3 sequences, roughly 14% being singletons. Receptors were obtained from a human patient who had a liver transplant. T cells may partly derive from the graft donor.

This clonotype occurred many times. The J gene is TRBJ1-5, the V gene TRBV2; TRBD1 matches at 7 bases. Trimming cost V 6 bases and J 5 bases; bases outside gene matches: 10. The CDR3 is made up of 15 amino acids. Germline V gene lookup returns CDR1 SNHLY and CDR2 FYNNEI. Here the CDR3 DNA reads TGTGCCAGCAGCCCCGACAGGGCCGACTATCAGCCCCAGCATTTT. Its translation is CASSPDRADYQPQHF.

In the case of this clonotype: One junction end disagrees with the germline gene, perhaps due to a read error. This chain joins TRBV2 and TRBJ2-5; D is unclear. CDR3 length equals 14 residues. Germline-derived CDR1 and CDR2 are SNHLY and FYNNEI. CDR3 coding DNA: TGTGCTAGCAGTGAAGTGAGAGATTCAGAGACCCAGTACTTC. As protein: CASSEVRDSETQYF.

In the case of this clonotype: A much larger clone differs from this one at a single base, so this may be a read error. The genes are TRBV11-1 and TRBJ2-2; D perhaps matches TRBD1 (5 bases). Trimming cost V 3 bases and J 5 bases, with 13 bases left between them. This CDR3 contains 15 residues. From germline, CDR1 is SGHAT and CDR2 FQDESV (reference sequence). CDR3 sequence (DNA): TGTGCCAGCAGCTTGTATCTTCAGGGAACCGGGGAGCTGTTTTTT. Translation: CASSLYLQGTGELFF.

In its sample, this clonotype was seen a few times. The chain is built from TRBV7-3 and TRBJ1-1; tentatively, D is TRBD1 (5 bases). The CDR3 length is 13 residues. From germline, CDR1 is SGHTA and CDR2 FQGTGA. Trimming removed 2 bases at V and 7 bases at J, with 11 bases between. DNA for the CDR3: TGTGCCAGCAGCTTACAGTTTCAGGGTGAAGCTTTCTTT. It is translated as CASSLQFQGEAFF.

This clonotype is labeled medium-sized. This chain connects TRBV20-1 to TRBJ1-2; no definite D call. The CDR3 covers 12 residues. V lost 5 bases and J 8 bases, leaving 15 bases between the germline ends. Germline V lookup: CDR1 DFQATT, CDR2 SNEGSKA (reference sequence). The CDR3 region has the DNA TGCAGTGCTCGGCCTCACGGCCACGGCTACACCTTC. Translation: CSARPHGHGYTF.

This clonotype ranks as medium-sized (0.01 to 0.1%). Here the CDR3 reads CASSPRAGSLAFF. The DNA for the CDR3 is TGTGCCAGCTCACCACGGGCAGGGAGTCTCGCTTTCTTT. The gene calls are TRBV18 and TRBJ1-1; D might be TRBD1 (5 bases). Deletions cut 1 base from V and 11 bases from J, with 14 bases between. Germline V gene sequence: CDR1 KGHSH, CDR2 LQKENI. CDR3 size: 13 residues.

Sample share makes this clonotype medium-sized (0.01 to 0.1%). The V and J genes are TRBV6-2 or TRBV6-3 and TRBJ2-7; no clear D. The CDR3 loop spans 13 amino acids. CDR1 MNHEY and CDR2 SVGEGT come from the germline V gene. Trimming left V 4 bases short and J 4 bases short, with 11 bases between. Here the CDR3 reads CASSWDMRYEQYF. CDR3 nucleotide sequence: TGTGCCAGCAGTTGGGATATGAGATACGAGCAGTACTTC.

V and J are TRBV2 and TRBJ1-1; D remains ambiguous. This CDR3 spans 14 amino acids. CDR1 and CDR2 (germline): SNHLY, FYNNEI. V dropped 1 base and J dropped 4 bases, with 10 bases sitting between them. CDR3 coding DNA: TGTGCCAGCAGTGAAGTCTCCGCGGGCACTGAAGCTTTCTTT. Translating it yields CASSEVSAGTEAFF.

This clonotype is categorized as medium-sized. The chain carries TRBV10-3 and TRBJ2-5; 10 nucleotides line up with TRBD2. The CDR3 loop spans 14 amino acids. After removal of 2 bases from V and 3 bases from J, the junction contained 0 bases not matched to a gene. CDR1 is ENHRY and CDR2 is SYGVKD in the germline V gene. The CDR3 DNA reads as TGTGCCATCAGTGAGACTAGCGGGGAAGAGACCCAGTACTTC. Its translation is CAISETSGEETQYF.

This clonotype was seen once. A much larger clone differs from this one at a single base, so this may be a read error. The chain links TRBV6-5 to TRBJ2-7, with 10 bases fitting TRBD1. The CDR3 runs to 14 residues. Trimming took 6 bases from V and 7 from J; bases not matched to a gene: 9. From germline, CDR1 is MNHEY and CDR2 SVGAGI. This CDR3 reads CASSRDRGYHEQYF. The CDR3 coding sequence is TGTGCCAGCAGCCGGGACAGGGGATATCATGAGCAGTACTTC.

Within the sample, this clonotype is medium-sized. The chain couples TRBV5-4 to TRBJ1-2; possibly TRBD1 for D (6 bases). This CDR3 is built from 13 residues. The germline CDR1 and CDR2 sequences are SGHNT and YYREEE (reference sequence). With 3 bases removed from V and 4 bases from J, the gap between germline ends came to 10 bases. The DNA for the CDR3 is TGTGCCAGCAGCTCAGGGGACGGCTATGGCTACACCTTC. It translates to CASSSGDGYGYTF.